The clone carrying this T cell receptor (beta chain) was counted ten times or more. The target antigen is unknown. cDNA synthesis was performed by 5'RACE with 10-nucleotide random UMIs. TCRdb re-analysed the 5' RACE reads in MiXCR, keeping a single row per CDR3 protein. The sample has about 21,000 distinct CDR3 sequences, 6.2% seen once. The data belong to a study of neurological immune-mediated disorders. CD4+ or CD8+ T cells at a count of 950,000 to 1,000,000 served as input for the sorted libraries. Points from the study as a whole: The level of TCR clonal expansion was highest in patients with HTLV-1-associated myelopathy and lowest in multiple sclerosis, where it fell below the level seen in healthy controls.

Sequencing was performed on CD8+ T cells from blood. The origin of this receptor is a man aged 18-30 years in good health.

The CDR3 DNA reads as TGTGCCAGCAGCGGTGCCCGGGCGGCAGCCTACGAGCAGTACTTC. This sequence encodes CASSGARAAAYEQYF. The rearrangement links TRBV5-5 to TRBJ2-7, with no clear D. CDR1 and CDR2 (germline): SGHKS, YYEKEE (reference sequence). The V end lost 4 bases, the J end lost 2 bases, and 16 bases lay between the germline ends. CDR3 length: 15 amino acids.